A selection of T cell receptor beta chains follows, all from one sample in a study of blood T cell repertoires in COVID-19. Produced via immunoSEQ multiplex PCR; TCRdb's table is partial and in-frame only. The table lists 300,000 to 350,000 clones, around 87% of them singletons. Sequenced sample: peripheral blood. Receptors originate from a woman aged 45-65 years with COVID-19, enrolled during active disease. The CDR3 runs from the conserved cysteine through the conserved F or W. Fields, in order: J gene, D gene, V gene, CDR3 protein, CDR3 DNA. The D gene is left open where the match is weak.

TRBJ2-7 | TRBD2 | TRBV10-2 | CASSEWVVSSAGGPYEQYF | TGCGCCAGCAGTGAGTGGGTTGTTAGTTCGGCGGGAGGACCCTACGAGCAGTACTTC
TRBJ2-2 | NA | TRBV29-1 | CSVPRGANTGELFF | TGCAGCGTCCCCAGGGGAGCGAACACCGGGGAGCTGTTTTTT
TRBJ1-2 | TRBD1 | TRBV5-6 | CASRDTGTGYGYTF | TGTGCCAGCAGGGACACCGGGACAGGGTACGGCTACACCTTC
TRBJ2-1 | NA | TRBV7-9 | CASSLALGYNEQFF | TGTGCCAGCAGCTTAGCGCTCGGTTACAATGAGCAGTTCTTC
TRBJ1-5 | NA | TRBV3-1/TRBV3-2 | CASSQADRRYSNQPQHF | TGTGCCAGCAGCCAGGCGGACAGACGATATAGCAATCAGCCCCAGCATTTT
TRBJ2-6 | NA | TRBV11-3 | CASSWRGSGANVLTF | TGTGCCAGCAGCTGGAGGGGCTCTGGGGCCAACGTCCTGACTTTC
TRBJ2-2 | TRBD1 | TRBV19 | CACKGGTGVTGELFF | TGTGCCTGCAAGGGGGGGACAGGGGTCACCGGGGAGCTGTTTTTT
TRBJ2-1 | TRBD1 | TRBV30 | CAWSPMTGGHEQFF | TGTGCCTGGAGTCCAATGACAGGGGGCCATGAGCAGTTCTTC
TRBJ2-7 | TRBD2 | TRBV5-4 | CASRIAGGHYEQYF | TGTGCCAGCAGGATAGCGGGGGGGCATTACGAGCAGTACTTC
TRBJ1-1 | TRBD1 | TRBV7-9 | CASSLGTGWDTEAFF | TGTGCCAGCAGCCTTGGGACAGGGTGGGACACTGAAGCTTTCTTT
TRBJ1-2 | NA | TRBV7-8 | CASSLAVPGWFNYGYTF | TGTGCCAGCAGCTTAGCGGTGCCAGGTTGGTTCAACTATGGCTACACCTTC
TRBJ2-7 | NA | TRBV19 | CASSRQGTTYEQYF | TGTGCCAGTAGCAGACAGGGGACTACCTACGAGCAGTACTTC
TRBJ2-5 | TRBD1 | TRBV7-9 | CASSRPDRGQETQYF | TGTGCCAGCAGCCGGCCGGACAGGGGACAAGAGACCCAGTACTTC
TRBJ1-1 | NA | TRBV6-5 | CASSHTGEAFF | TGTGCCAGCAGTCACACAGGGGAAGCTTTCTTT
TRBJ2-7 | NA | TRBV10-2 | CASTLSYEQYF | TGCGCCAGCACTCTAAGCTACGAGCAGTACTTC
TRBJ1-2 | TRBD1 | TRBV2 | CASSEWRQGYGYTF | TGTGCCAGCAGTGAATGGAGACAGGGCTATGGCTACACCTTC
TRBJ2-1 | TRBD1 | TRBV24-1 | CATSDGEGGQIEQFF | TGTGCCACCAGTGATGGTGAAGGGGGACAGATTGAGCAGTTCTTC